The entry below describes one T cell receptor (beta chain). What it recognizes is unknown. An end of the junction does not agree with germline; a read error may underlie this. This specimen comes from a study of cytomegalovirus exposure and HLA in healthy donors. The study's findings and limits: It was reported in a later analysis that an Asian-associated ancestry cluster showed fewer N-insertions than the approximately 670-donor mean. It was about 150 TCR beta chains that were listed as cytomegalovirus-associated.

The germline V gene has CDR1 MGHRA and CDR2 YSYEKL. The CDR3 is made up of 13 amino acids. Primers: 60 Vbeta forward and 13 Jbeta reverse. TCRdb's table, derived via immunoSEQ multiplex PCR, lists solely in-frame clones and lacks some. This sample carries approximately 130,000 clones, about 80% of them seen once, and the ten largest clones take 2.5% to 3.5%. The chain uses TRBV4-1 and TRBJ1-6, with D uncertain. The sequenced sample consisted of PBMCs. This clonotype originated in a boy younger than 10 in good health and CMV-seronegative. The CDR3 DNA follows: TGCGCCAGCGGCCAAGCCTCTTATTCACCCCTCCACTTT. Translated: CASGQASYSPLHF.